The 15 T cell receptor beta chains below were found in one sample sequenced in a study of blood T cells in healthy people across ages. Alongside a J-beta primer mix, a sample-barcoded 5' primer served in a second PCR lasting 7 to 11 cycles. TCRdb reprocessed the 5' RACE reads via MiXCR and lists one record per CDR3 protein. The sample records roughly 1,000,000 distinct CDR3 sequences, under 30% being singletons. This sample also appeared in a second study, on T cells of mothers and their children.

The sequencing input was blood. Receptor source: a girl aged 2-10 years in good health.

This clonotype turned up a few times. The chain combines TRBV7-3 with TRBJ2-5; possible D gene TRBD2, 6 bases. The V and J ends lost 5 bases and 4 bases respectively, with 11 bases between them. The CDR3 runs to 13 residues. CDR1 and CDR2 from the germline V gene are SGHTA and FQGTGA. The CDR3 DNA is TGTGCCAGCAGCCAAGCGGGCCGAGAGACCCAGTACTTC. Its protein product is CASSQAGRETQYF.

The chain links TRBV5-1 to TRBJ2-7; D could derive from TRBD1 or TRBD2 (7 bases each). Germline values: CDR1 SGHRS, CDR2 YFSETQ. This CDR3 contains 14 residues. Between the trimmed V and J ends, which lost 5 bases and 2 bases, there was a span of 14 bases. CDR3 region: CASSQRDSTYEQYF. In DNA, the CDR3 is TGCGCCAGCAGTCAGCGGGACAGCACCTACGAGCAGTACTTC.

J is TRBJ2-5 and V is TRBV20-1; D not certain. The J call is uncertain, as TRBJ2-1 better fits the DNA end. This CDR3 is 12 amino acids long. Germline V lookup: CDR1 DFQATT, CDR2 SNEGSKA (reference sequence). CDR3 amino acids: CSARYLGNEQFF. The CDR3, as DNA: TGCAGTGCTAGATATTTGGGGAATGAGCAGTTCTTC.

This clonotype was seen a handful of times. The chain is built from TRBV6-2 or TRBV6-3 and TRBJ2-3, with a weak D call TRBD1 (6 bases). The germline gives CDR1 MNHEY, CDR2 SVGEGT. With 9 bases removed from V and 2 bases from J, the gap between germline ends came to 12 bases. The CDR3 consists of 13 residues. The CDR3, as DNA: TGTGCCAGTGAAACAGGGTCCACAGATACGCAGTATTTT. It encodes CASETGSTDTQYF.

The table lists this clonotype with a few counts. The chain combines TRBV20-1 with TRBJ2-1; D is perhaps TRBD2 (5 bases). The germline CDR1 and CDR2 sequences are DFQATT and SNEGSKA (reference sequence). This CDR3 has 15 residues. Trimming removed 6 bases from V and 0 bases from J, with 15 bases in between. Here the CDR3 DNA reads TGCAGTGCCGACCAATTCCGGGGCTCCTACAATGAGCAGTTCTTC. Protein product: CSADQFRGSYNEQFF.

This clonotype appeared a few times. The rearrangement joins TRBV5-1 to TRBJ2-7; 7 nucleotides agree with TRBD1. CDR3 length: 14 amino acids. CDR1 is SGHRS, CDR2 YFSETQ, per germline. V gave up 3 bases and J gave up 3 bases; unmatched junction bases: 6. The CDR3, as DNA: TGCGCCAGCAGCTCCCACGGACAGGACTACGAGCAGTACTTC. Translation: CASSSHGQDYEQYF.

The chain couples TRBV4-2 to TRBJ2-3; possible D gene TRBD2, 6 bases. This CDR3 contains 18 residues. Deletions cut 0 bases from V and 0 bases from J, with 16 bases between. Germline CDR1 LGHNA, CDR2 YNFKEQ. The CDR3 protein is CASSQEPTGASSTDTQYF. The CDR3, as DNA: TGTGCCAGCAGCCAAGAGCCGACGGGAGCGTCTAGCACAGATACGCAGTATTTT.

This chain uses TRBV5-1 with TRBJ2-5; 12 bases match TRBD2. The DNA end is more similar to TRBJ2-1, so the J call may be wrong. The CDR3 is 15 amino acids. From germline, CDR1 is SGHRS and CDR2 YFSETQ. The CDR3 DNA is TGCGCCAGCGGCTATGGACTAGCGGGACCTCCTGAGCAGTTCTTC. Its translation: CASGYGLAGPPEQFF.

V usage is TRBV29-1 and J usage is TRBJ2-2, with TRBD2 as a possible D gene (5 bases). Looked up from germline, CDR1 is SQVTM and CDR2 is ANQGSEA. V was clipped by 4 bases and J by 1 base, with 13 bases between them. The CDR3 has 15 residues. The CDR3 region is CSVVSGVRNTGELFF. The CDR3 DNA reads as TGCAGCGTTGTGAGCGGAGTCCGGAACACCGGGGAGCTGTTTTTT.

The sample holds a few counts of this clonotype. CDR3 in amino acids: CSVGGITDTQYF. The CDR3 DNA reads as TGCAGCGTTGGTGGAATCACAGATACGCAGTATTTT. The chain joins TRBV29-1 to TRBJ2-3; the D is unclear. Trimming shortened V by 4 bases and J by 2 bases, and 7 bases separated the two germline ends. This CDR3 is built from 12 residues. The germline CDR1 and CDR2 sequences are SQVTM and ANQGSEA.

The rearrangement uses TRBV18 and TRBJ2-3; 7 bases are shared with TRBD2. The CDR3 extends over 15 amino acids. The V segment lost 3 bases and the J segment 2 bases; nucleotides outside the gene matches: 5. CDR1 is KGHSH and CDR2 is LQKENI in the germline V gene. In DNA form, the CDR3 reads TGTGCCAGCTCACCTGCGGGAGTTCCCACAGATACGCAGTATTTT. Amino acid sequence: CASSPAGVPTDTQYF.

This clonotype was observed a handful of times. The chain has TRBV5-1 and TRBJ2-7; maybe TRBD1 (5 bases). The CDR3 consists of 13 residues. The germline gives CDR1 SGHRS, CDR2 YFSETQ. V was cut by 2 bases and J by 4 bases, with 10 bases left in between. The CDR3 reads CASSFYQGYEQYF. For the CDR3, the DNA is TGCGCCAGCAGCTTTTATCAGGGTTACGAGCAGTACTTC.

The table lists this clonotype with a few counts. The chain combines TRBV12-3 or TRBV12-4 with TRBJ1-2; D may be TRBD1 (5 bases). There are 15 residues in the CDR3. V was cut by 3 bases and J by 4 bases, with 15 bases left in between. The CDR3 loop reads CASSFEGWLVYGYTF. CDR3 DNA: TGTGCCAGCAGTTTCGAGGGGTGGTTAGTCTATGGCTACACCTTC.

This clonotype was seen a handful of times. The CDR3 DNA reads as TGTGCCAGCAGCTTAGTGGGACAGGGTAGCAATTCACCCCTCCACTTT. As protein: CASSLVGQGSNSPLHF. The chain employs TRBV7-2 and TRBJ1-6, with 9 bases lining up with TRBD1. Trimming cost V 1 base and J 7 bases; bases outside gene matches: 5. The CDR3 runs 16 residues. The germline gives CDR1 SGHTA, CDR2 FQGNSA.

This clonotype was detected a few times. The genes are TRBV27 and TRBJ1-5, with D maybe TRBD1 (6 bases). CDR1 and CDR2 (germline): MNHEY, SMNVEV (reference sequence). Trimming took off 10 bases at V and 0 bases at J, with 13 bases between the two ends. There are 14 residues in the CDR3. CDR3 amino acids: CATSDRTSNQPQHF. The CDR3 coding sequence is TGTGCCACCTCCGACAGGACTAGCAATCAGCCCCAGCATTTT.